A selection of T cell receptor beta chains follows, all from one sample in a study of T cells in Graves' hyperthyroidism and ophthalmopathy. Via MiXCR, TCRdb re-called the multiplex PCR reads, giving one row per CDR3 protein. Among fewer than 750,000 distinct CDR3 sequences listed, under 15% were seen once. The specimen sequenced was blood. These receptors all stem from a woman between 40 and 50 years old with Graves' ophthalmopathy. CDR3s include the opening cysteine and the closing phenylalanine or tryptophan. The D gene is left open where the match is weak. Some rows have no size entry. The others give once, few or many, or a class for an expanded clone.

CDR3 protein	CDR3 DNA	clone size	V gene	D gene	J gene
CASSPTGVTGELFF	TGTGCTAGCAGCCCGACAGGGGTGACCGGGGAGCTGTTTTTT	many	TRBV7-7	TRBD1	TRBJ2-2
CASSLTDKGTGAQYF	TGTGCCAGCAGCTTAACTGACAAGGGGACGGGGGCCCAGTACTTC	many	TRBV7-2	.	TRBJ2-5
CASSQPILQETQYF	TGTGCCAGCAGCCAACCGATACTCCAAGAGACCCAGTACTTC	many	TRBV11-2	.	TRBJ2-5
CASSRISSYNEQFF	TGTGCCAGCAGTCGGATCTCCTCCTACAATGAGCAGTTCTTC	few	TRBV12-3/TRBV12-4	.	TRBJ2-1
CASSLGVQFFGQETQYF	TGTGCCAGCAGTCTAGGGGTACAGTTTTTCGGGCAAGAGACCCAGTACTTC	many	TRBV6-1	.	TRBJ2-5
CASSTGQALNYGYTF	TGTGCCAGCAGCACGGGACAGGCGCTTAACTATGGCTACACCTTC	few	TRBV6-1	TRBD1	TRBJ1-2
CSAFTGPSGNTIYF	TGCAGCGCTTTTACAGGGCCCTCTGGAAACACCATATATTTT	few	TRBV29-1	.	TRBJ1-3
CSAFDRGGYGYTF	TGCAGTGCTTTTGACAGGGGGGGTTATGGCTACACCTTC	many	TRBV20-1	TRBD1	TRBJ1-2
CATASGGVNTGELFF	TGTGCCACCGCAAGTGGCGGGGTAAACACCGGGGAGCTGTTTTTT	.	TRBV24-1	.	TRBJ2-2
CASSAGTRETQYF	TGTGCCAGCAGCGCCGGGACAAGGGAGACCCAGTACTTC	.	TRBV3-1	.	TRBJ2-5
CASSRLYRDEQYF	TGTGCCAGCAGTCGACTATACCGGGACGAGCAGTACTTC	.	TRBV6-2/TRBV6-3	.	TRBJ2-7
CASSYATGGDTEAFF	TGTGCCAGCAGTTACGCGACAGGGGGGGACACTGAAGCTTTCTTT	many	TRBV6-5	TRBD1	TRBJ1-1
CATAGRMNTEAFF	TGTGCCACTGCGGGACGGATGAACACTGAAGCTTTCTTT	many	TRBV19	.	TRBJ1-1
CSAPDSYEQYF	TGCAGTGCCCCCGACAGTTACGAGCAGTACTTC	many	TRBV20-1	.	TRBJ2-7
CASSYSQESMDGYTF	TGTGCCAGCAGTTACTCACAGGAGTCTATGGATGGCTACACCTTC	many	TRBV6-5	.	TRBJ1-2
CASSYSVDRGIGQPQHF	TGTGCCAGCAGTTACTCTGTAGACAGGGGAATAGGTCAGCCCCAGCATTTT	many	TRBV6-5	TRBD1	TRBJ1-5